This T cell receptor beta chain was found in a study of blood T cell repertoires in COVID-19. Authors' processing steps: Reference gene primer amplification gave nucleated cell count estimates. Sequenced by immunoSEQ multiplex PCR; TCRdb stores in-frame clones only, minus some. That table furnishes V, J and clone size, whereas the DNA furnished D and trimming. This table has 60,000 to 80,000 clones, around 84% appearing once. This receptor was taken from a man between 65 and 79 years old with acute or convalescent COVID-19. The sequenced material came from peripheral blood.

CDR3 DNA sequence: TGTGCCAGTAGTATCGGGGAGAACACTGAAGCTTTCTTT. Its protein product is CASSIGENTEAFF. The chain joins TRBV19 to TRBJ1-1, with D unresolved. V was pared by 3 bases and J by 1 base, with 6 bases between. The CDR3 spans 13 residues. Germline assignment: CDR1 LNHDA and CDR2 SQIVND (reference sequence).